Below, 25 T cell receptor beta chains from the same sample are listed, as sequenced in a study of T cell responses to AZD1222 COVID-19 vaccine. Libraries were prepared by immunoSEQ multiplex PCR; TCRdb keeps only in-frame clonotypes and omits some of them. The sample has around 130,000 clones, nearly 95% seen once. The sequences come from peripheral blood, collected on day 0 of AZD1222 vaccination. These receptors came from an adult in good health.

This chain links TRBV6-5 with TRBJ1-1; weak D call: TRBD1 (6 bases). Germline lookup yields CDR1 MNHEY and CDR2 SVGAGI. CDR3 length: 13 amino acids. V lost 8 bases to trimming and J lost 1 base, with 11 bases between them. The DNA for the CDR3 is TGTGCCAGCTCGGGACACCCGAACACTGAAGCTTTCTTT. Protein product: CASSGHPNTEAFF.

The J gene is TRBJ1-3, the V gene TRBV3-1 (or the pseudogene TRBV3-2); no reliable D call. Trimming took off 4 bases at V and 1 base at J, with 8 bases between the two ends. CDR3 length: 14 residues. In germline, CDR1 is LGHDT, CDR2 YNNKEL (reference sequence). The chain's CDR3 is CASSRSESGNTIYF. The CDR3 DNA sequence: TGTGCCAGCAGCCGTTCGGAATCTGGAAACACCATATATTTT.

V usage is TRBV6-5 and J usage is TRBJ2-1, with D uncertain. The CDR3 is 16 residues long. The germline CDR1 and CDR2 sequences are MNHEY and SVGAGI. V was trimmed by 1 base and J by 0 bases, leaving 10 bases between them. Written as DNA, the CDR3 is TGTGCCAGCAGTTACTTCGGACCCAGCTCCTACAATGAGCAGTTCTTC. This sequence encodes CASSYFGPSSYNEQFF.

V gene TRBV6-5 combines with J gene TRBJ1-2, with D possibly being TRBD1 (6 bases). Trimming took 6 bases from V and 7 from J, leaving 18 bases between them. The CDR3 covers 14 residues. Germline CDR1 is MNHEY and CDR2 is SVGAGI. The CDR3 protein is CASRVRGGLGGYTF. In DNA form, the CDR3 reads TGTGCCAGCAGAGTCAGGGGAGGTTTGGGTGGCTACACCTTC.

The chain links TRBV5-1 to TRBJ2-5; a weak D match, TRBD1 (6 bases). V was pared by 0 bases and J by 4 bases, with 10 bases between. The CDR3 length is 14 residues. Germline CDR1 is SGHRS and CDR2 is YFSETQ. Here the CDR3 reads CASSLVTGRETQYF. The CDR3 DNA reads TGCGCCAGCAGCTTGGTCACAGGGCGAGAGACCCAGTACTTC.

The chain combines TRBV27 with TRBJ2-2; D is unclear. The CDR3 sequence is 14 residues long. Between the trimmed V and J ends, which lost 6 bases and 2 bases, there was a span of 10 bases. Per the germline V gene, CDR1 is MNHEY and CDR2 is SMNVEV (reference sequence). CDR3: CASSLTINTGELFF. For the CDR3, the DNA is TGTGCCAGCAGCCTGACGATAAACACCGGGGAGCTGTTTTTT.

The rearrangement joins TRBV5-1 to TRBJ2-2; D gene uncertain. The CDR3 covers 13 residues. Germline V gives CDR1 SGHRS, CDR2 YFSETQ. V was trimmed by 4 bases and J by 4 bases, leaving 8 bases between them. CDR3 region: CASSLEVTGELFF. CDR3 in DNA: TGCGCCAGCAGCCTGGAAGTCACCGGGGAGCTGTTTTTT.

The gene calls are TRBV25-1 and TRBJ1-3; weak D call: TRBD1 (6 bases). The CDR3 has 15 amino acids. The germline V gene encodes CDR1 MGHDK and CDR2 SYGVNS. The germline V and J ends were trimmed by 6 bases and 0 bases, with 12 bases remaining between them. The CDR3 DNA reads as TGTGCCAGCAGCGATACAGGGAACTCTGGAAACACCATATATTTT. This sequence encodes CASSDTGNSGNTIYF.

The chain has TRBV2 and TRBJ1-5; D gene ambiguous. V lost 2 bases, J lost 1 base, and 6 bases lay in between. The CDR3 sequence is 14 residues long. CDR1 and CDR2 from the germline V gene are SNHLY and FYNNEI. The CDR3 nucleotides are TGTGCCAGCAGTGAAACGGGCAGCAATCAGCCCCAGCATTTT. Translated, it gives CASSETGSNQPQHF.

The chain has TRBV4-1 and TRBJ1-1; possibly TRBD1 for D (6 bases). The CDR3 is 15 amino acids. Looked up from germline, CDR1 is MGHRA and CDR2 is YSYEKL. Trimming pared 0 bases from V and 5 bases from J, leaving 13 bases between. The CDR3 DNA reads TGCGCCAGCAGCCAAGAATCAGGGGTGGAGACTGAAGCTTTCTTT. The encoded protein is CASSQESGVETEAFF.

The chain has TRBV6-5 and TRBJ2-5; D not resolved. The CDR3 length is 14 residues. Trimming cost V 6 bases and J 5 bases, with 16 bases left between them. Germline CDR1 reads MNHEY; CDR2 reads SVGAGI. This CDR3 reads CASRRSWGQETQYF. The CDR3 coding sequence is TGTGCCAGCAGGCGCTCATGGGGTCAGGAGACCCAGTACTTC.

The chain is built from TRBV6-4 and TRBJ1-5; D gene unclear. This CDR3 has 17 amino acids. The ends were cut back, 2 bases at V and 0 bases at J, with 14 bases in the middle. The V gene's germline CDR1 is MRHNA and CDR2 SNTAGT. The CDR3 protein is CASSDNMTRYSNQPQHF. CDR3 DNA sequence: TGTGCCAGCAGTGACAATATGACACGATATAGCAATCAGCCCCAGCATTTT.

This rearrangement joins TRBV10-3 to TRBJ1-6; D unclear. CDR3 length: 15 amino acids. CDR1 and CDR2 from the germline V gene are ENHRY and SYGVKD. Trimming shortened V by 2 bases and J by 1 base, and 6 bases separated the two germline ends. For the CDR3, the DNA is TGTGCCATCAGTGAGGAAGGATCCTATAATTCACCCCTCCACTTT. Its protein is CAISEEGSYNSPLHF.

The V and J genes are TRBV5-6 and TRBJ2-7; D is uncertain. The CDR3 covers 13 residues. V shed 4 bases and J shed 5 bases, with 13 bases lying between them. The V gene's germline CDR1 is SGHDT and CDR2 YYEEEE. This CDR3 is CASSLQWFHEQYF. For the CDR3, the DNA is TGTGCCAGCAGCCTTCAGTGGTTTCACGAGCAGTACTTC.

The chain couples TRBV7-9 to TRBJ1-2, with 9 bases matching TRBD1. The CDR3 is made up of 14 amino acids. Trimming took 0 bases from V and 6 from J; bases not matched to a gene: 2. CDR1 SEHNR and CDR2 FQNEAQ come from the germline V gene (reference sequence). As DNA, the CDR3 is TGTGCCAGCAGCTTAGCGTGGACAGGGGATGGCTACACCTTC. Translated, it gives CASSLAWTGDGYTF.

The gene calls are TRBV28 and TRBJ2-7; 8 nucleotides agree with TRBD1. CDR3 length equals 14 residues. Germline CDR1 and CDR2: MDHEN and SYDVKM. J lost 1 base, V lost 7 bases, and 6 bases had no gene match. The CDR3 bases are TGTGCCAGCAATCGGGGACAGGCATCCTACGAGCAGTACTTC. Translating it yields CASNRGQASYEQYF.

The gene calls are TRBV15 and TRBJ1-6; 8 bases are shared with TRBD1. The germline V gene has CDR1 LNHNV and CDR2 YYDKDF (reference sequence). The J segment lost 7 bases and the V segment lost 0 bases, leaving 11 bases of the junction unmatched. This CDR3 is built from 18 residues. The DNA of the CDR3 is TGTGCCACCAGCAGAGACGTTACGGGACAGGTTCGAAATTCACCCCTCCACTTT. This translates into CATSRDVTGQVRNSPLHF.

The CDR3 protein is CASTRGGREQYF. CDR3 in DNA: TGTGCCAGCACCCGAGGGGGGCGGGAGCAGTACTTC. The genes are TRBV2 and TRBJ2-7, with D perhaps being TRBD1 or TRBD2 (6 bases each). V was cut by 7 bases and J by 7 bases, with 14 bases left in between. CDR3 length: 12 residues. From germline, CDR1 is SNHLY and CDR2 FYNNEI.

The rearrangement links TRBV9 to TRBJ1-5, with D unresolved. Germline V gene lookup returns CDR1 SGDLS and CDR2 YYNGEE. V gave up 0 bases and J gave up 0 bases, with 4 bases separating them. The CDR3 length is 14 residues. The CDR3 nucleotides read TGTGCCAGCAGCGTAGCTGATAGCAATCAGCCCCAGCATTTT. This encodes CASSVADSNQPQHF.

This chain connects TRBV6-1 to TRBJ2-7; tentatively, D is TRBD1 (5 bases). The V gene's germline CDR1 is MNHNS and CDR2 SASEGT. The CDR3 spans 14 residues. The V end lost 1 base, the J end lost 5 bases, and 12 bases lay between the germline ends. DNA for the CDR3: TGTGCCAGCAGTGAAGGAAGGGGCTGGAACGAGCAGTACTTC. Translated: CASSEGRGWNEQYF.

As DNA, the CDR3 is TGCGCCAGCAGCTTGTTTTCACAGGTGGTCTCTGGAAACACCATATATTTT. It codes for CASSLFSQVVSGNTIYF. V usage is TRBV5-1 and J usage is TRBJ1-3; TRBD1 is a possible D gene (5 bases). There are 17 residues in the CDR3. Germline CDR1 is SGHRS and CDR2 is YFSETQ. Trimming left V 1 base short and J 0 bases short, with 14 bases between.

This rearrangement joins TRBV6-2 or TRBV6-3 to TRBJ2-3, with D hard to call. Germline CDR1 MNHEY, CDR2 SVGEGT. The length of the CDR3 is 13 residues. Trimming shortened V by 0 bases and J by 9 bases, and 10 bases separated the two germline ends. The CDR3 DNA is TGTGCCAGCAGTTACTCCGGCTACCGGACGCAGTATTTT. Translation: CASSYSGYRTQYF.

The DNA of the CDR3 is TGTGCCATCAGTGAGTGGGGGACAGGGGGTTACGAGCAGTACTTC. This codes for CAISEWGTGGYEQYF. The chain uses TRBV10-3 and TRBJ2-7; 11 bases agree with TRBD1. V shed 1 base, J shed 4 bases, and the junction held 3 bases outside the gene matches. The CDR3 loop spans 15 amino acids. Looked up from germline, CDR1 is ENHRY and CDR2 is SYGVKD.

The CDR3 region is CASSVGQSTHDFYGYTF. As DNA, the CDR3 is TGTGCCAGCAGCGTCGGACAGAGCACACATGATTTCTATGGCTACACCTTC. V and J are TRBV9 and TRBJ1-2; TRBD1 might be the D (6 bases). The V and J ends lost 2 bases and 4 bases respectively, with 21 bases between them. The germline V gene has CDR1 SGDLS and CDR2 YYNGEE. The CDR3 is 17 amino acids.

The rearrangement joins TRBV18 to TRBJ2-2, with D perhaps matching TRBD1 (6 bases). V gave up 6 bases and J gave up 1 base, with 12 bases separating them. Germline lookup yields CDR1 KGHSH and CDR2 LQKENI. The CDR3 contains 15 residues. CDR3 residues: CASSLRQENTGELFF. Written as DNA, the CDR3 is TGTGCCAGCTCGCTCAGACAGGAGAACACCGGGGAGCTGTTTTTT.